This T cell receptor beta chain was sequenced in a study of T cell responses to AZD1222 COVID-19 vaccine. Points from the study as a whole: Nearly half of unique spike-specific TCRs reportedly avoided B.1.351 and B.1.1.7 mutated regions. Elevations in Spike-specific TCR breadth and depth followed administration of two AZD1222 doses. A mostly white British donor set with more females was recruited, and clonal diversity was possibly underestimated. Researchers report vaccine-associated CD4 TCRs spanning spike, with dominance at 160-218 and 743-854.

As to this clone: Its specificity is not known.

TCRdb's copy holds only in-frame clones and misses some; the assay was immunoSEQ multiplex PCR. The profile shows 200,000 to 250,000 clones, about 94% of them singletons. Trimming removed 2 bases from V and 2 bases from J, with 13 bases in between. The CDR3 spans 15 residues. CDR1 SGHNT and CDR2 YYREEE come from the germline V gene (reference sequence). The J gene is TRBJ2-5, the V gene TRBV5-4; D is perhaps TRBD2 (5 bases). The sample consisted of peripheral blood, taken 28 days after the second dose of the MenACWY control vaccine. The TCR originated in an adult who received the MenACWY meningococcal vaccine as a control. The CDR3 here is CASSLSGRGQETQYF. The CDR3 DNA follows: TGTGCCAGCAGCTTATCTGGCCGGGGTCAAGAGACCCAGTACTTC.